This entry is about one T cell receptor (beta chain). This CDR3 has 11 residues. Trimming stripped 5 bases from V and 9 bases from J, with 8 bases between. CDR1 and CDR2 (germline): MNHEY, SVGAGI. The data belong to a study of blood T cell repertoires in COVID-19. TCRdb keeps only in-frame clones here, not all; method: immunoSEQ multiplex PCR. The sample lists about 180,000 clones, approximately 88% occurring once. The genes are TRBV6-5 and TRBJ2-1, with D unresolved. This clonotype was obtained from a woman in her 50s with acute or convalescent COVID-19. The material sequenced was peripheral blood. The CDR3 loop is CASSKNSEQFF. The CDR3 nucleotides are TGTGCCAGCAGTAAGAACAGTGAGCAGTTCTTC.